A selection of T cell receptor beta chains follows, all from one sample in a study of a mutant IDH1 vaccine in newly diagnosed glioma. Repertoires were generated with immunoSEQ multiplex PCR, while TCRdb's copy carries only in-frame clones and drops some. This sample has around 57,000 clones, with about nine tenths found just once. For these receptors, no antigen is known. The specimen was PBMCs, collected from a glioma patient whose treatment included an IDH1 peptide vaccine. Receptor source: a man aged 35 to 55 with glioma. Both conserved end residues are part of each CDR3.

v_gene,j_gene,CDR3aa
TRBV13,TRBJ2-7,CASSRTRTGPSSYEQYF
TRBV11-3,TRBJ2-1,CASSSRQAAGEQFF
TRBV29-1,TRBJ2-6,CSVGQGLSSGANVLTF
TRBV6-1,TRBJ2-1,CASSGVTSGFNEQFF
TRBV5-1,TRBJ1-4,CASSLPSREKLFF
TRBV2,TRBJ2-1,CASRNGQSQFF
TRBV19,TRBJ1-5,CASSIGYNQPQHF
TRBV9,TRBJ2-2,CASSPGGAGELFF
TRBV28,TRBJ1-2,CASTLLRGRDYGYTF
TRBV2,TRBJ1-1,CASSAGPYTEAFF
TRBV21-1,TRBJ1-1,CASSKDGGVVDRGIMNTEAFF
TRBV6-4,TRBJ2-1,CASSDRTPGSYNEQFF
TRBV7-2,TRBJ1-2,CASSLGTGANGNYGYTF
TRBV28,TRBJ1-1,CASRLTGNTEAFF
TRBV7-9,TRBJ2-2,CASSNEAGTLRGGVGELFF
TRBV5-1,TRBJ1-2,CASSPRAEANYGYTF
TRBV5-5,TRBJ2-7,CASSLSSGFSYEQYF
TRBV4-3,TRBJ1-2,CASSRLSRENYGYTF
TRBV28,TRBJ2-3,CASSFTSGTTDTQYF
TRBV4-2,TRBJ2-7,CASSPPLAGGPYEQYF
TRBV30,TRBJ2-3,CAWAPRSDTQYF
TRBV19,TRBJ1-2,CASSIEGHGYTF
TRBV7-2,TRBJ2-1,CASSLNAVSYNEQFF
TRBV18,TRBJ2-5,CASSPPRGGRETQYF
TRBV6-1,TRBJ1-5,CASSEGQVNQPQHF
TRBV10-1,TRBJ1-5,CASSEPRVRSNQPQHF
TRBV5-1,TRBJ1-6,CASSSRFGPNSPLHF
TRBV19,TRBJ1-1,CASSIGRLNTEAFF
TRBV9,TRBJ1-1,CASSVVLQGTEAFF
TRBV2,TRBJ2-1,CATSIEGVPDEQFF
TRBV6-1,TRBJ1-2,CASSEAMELGYGYTF
TRBV7-9,TRBJ1-3,CASSPTGEISSGNTIYF
TRBV6-5,TRBJ1-1,CASSYGQGRTEAFF